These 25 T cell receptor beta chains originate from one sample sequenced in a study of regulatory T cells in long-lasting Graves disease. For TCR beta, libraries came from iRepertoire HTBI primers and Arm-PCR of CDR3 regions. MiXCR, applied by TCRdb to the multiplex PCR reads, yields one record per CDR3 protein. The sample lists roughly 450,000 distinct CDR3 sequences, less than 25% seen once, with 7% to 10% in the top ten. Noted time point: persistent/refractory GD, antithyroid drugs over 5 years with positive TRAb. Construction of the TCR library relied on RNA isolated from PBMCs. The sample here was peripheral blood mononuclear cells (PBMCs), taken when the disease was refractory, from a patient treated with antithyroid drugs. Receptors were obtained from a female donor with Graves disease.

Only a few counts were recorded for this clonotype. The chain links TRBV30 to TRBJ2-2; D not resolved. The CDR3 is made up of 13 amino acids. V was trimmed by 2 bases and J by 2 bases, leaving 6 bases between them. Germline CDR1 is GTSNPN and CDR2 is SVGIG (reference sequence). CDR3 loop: CAWSHQNTGELFF. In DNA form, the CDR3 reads TGTGCCTGGAGTCACCAAAACACCGGGGAGCTGTTTTTT.

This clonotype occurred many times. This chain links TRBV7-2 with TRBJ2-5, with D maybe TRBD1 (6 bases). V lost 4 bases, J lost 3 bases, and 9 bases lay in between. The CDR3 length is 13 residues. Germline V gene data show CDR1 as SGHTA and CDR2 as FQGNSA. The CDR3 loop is CASSSRGEETQYF. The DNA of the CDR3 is TGTGCCAGCAGCTCCAGGGGTGAAGAGACCCAGTACTTC. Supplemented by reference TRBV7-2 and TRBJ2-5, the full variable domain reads GAGVSQSPSNKVTEKGKDVELRCDPISGHTALYWYRQSLGQGLEFLIYFQGNSAPDKSGLPSDRFSAERTGGSVSTLTIQRTQQEDSAVYLCASSSRGEETQYFGPGTRLLVL.

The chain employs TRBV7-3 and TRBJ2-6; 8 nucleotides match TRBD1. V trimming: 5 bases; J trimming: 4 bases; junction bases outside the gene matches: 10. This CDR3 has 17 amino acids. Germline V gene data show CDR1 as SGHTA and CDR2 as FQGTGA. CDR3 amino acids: CASSRTGNGYGANVLTF. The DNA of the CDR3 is TGTGCCAGCAGCCGGACAGGGAATGGGTACGGGGCCAACGTCCTGACTTTC.

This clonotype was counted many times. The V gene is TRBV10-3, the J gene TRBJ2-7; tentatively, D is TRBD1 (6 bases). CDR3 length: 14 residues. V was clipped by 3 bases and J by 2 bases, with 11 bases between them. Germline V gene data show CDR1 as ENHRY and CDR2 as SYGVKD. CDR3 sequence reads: CAISDRAGAYEQYF. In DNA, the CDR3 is TGTGCCATCAGTGATCGGGCAGGGGCCTACGAGCAGTACTTC.

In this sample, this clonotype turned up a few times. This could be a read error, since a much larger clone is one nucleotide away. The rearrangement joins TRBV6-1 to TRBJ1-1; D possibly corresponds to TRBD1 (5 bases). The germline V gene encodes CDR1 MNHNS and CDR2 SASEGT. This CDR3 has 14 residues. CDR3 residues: CASGTFAEVTEALF. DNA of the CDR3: TGTGCCAGCGGGACCTTCGCGGAGGTGACTGAAGCTCTCTTT.

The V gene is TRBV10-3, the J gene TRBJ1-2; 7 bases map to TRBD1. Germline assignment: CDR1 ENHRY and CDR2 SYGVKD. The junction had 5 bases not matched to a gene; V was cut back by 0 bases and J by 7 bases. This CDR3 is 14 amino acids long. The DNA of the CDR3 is TGTGCCATCAGTGAGTCAGGGACAGCCTCTGGCTACACCTTC. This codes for CAISESGTASGYTF.

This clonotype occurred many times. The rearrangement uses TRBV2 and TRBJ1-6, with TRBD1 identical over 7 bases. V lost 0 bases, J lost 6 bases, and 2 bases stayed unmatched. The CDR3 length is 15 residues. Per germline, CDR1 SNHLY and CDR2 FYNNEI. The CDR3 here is CASSEAGTVNSPLHF. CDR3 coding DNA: TGTGCCAGCAGTGAAGCTGGGACAGTTAATTCACCCCTCCACTTT.

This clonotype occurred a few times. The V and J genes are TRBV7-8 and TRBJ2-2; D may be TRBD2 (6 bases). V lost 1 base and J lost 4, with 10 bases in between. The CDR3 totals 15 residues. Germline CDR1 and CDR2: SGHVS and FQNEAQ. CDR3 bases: TGTGCCAGCAGCTTAGTTTTGGGAGGCACCGGGGAGCTGTTTTTT. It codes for CASSLVLGGTGELFF.

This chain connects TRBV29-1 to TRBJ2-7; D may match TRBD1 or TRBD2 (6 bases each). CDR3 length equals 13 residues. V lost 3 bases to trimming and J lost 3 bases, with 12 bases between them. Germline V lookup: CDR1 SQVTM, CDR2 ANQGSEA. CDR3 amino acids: CSVEEGDYYEQYF. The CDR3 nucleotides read TGCAGCGTTGAGGAGGGGGATTACTACGAGCAGTACTTC.

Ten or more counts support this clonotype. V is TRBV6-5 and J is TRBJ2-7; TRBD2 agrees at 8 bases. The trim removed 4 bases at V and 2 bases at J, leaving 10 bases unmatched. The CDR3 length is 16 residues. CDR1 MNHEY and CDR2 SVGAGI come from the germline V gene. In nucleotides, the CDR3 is TGTGCCAGCAGTTCGGCCGTAGCGGGAAGGACCTACGAGCAGTACTTC. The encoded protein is CASSSAVAGRTYEQYF.

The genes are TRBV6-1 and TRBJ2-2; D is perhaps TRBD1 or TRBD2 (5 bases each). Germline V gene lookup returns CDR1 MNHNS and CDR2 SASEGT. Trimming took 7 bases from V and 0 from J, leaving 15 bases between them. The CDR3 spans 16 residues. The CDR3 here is CASTLVGPANTGELFF. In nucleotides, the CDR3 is TGTGCCAGCACTCTTGTGGGACCGGCGAACACCGGGGAGCTGTTTTTT.

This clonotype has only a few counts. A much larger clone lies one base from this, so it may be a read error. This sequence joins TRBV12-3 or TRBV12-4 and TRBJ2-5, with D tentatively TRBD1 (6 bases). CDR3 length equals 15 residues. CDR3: CTSSLNPNRVETQYF. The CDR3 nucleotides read TGTACCAGCAGTCTAAACCCCAACAGGGTAGAGACCCAGTACTTC.

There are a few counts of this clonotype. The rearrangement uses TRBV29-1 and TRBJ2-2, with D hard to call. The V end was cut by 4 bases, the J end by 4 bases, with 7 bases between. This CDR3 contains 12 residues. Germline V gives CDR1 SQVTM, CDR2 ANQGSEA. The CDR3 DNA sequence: TGCAGCGTTGTAACGGGCACCGGGGAGCTGTTTTTT. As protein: CSVVTGTGELFF.

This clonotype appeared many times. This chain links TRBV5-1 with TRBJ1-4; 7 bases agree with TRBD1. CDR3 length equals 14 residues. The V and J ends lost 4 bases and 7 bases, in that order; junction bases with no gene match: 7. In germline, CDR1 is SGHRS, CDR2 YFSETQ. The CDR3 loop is CASSATGASEKLFF. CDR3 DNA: TGCGCCAGCAGCGCTACAGGGGCAAGTGAAAAACTGTTTTTT. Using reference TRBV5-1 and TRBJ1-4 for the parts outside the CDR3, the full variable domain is KAGVTQTPRYLIKTRGQQVTLSCSPISGHRSVSWYQQTPGQGLQFLFEYFSETQRNKGNFPGRFSGRQFSNSRSEMNVSTLELGDSALYLCASSATGASEKLFFGSGTQLSVL.

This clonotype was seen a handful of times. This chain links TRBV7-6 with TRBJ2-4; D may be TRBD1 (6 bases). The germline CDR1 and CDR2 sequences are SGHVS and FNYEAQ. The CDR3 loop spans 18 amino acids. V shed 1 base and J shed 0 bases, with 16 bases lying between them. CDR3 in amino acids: CASSLGERDTIAKNIQYF. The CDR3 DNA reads TGTGCCAGCAGCTTAGGAGAGAGGGACACCATAGCCAAAAACATTCAGTACTTC.

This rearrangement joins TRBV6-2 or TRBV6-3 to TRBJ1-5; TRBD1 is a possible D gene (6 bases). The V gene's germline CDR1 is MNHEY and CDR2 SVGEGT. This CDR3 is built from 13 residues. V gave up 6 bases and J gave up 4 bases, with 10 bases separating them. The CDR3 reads CASRRGQNQPQHF. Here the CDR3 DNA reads TGTGCCAGCAGACGAGGACAGAATCAGCCCCAGCATTTT.

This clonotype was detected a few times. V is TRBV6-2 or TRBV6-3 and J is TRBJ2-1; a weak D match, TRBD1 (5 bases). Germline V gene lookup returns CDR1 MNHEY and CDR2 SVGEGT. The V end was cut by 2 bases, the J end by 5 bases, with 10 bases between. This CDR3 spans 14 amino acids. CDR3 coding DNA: TGTGCCAGCAGTTACGGGCAGGGTGACAATGAGCAGTTCTTC. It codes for CASSYGQGDNEQFF.

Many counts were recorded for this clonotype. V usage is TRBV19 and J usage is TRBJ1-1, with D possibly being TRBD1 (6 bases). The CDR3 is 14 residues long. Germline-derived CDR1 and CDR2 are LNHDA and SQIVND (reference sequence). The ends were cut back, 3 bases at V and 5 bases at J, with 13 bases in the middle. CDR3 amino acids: CASSIGTSGTEAFF. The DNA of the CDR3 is TGTGCCAGTAGTATCGGGACATCAGGAACTGAAGCTTTCTTT.

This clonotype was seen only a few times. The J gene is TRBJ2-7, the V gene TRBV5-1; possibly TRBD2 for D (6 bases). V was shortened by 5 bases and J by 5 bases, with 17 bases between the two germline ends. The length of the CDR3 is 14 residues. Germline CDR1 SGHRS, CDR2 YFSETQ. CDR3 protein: CASRDRLEQDEQYF. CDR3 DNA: TGCGCCAGCAGGGATCGACTAGAACAAGACGAGCAGTACTTC.

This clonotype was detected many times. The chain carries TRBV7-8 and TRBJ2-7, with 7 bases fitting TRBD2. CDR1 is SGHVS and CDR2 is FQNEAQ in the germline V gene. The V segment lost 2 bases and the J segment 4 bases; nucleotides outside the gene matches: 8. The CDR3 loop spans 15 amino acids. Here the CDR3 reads CASSLFGTIKYEQYF. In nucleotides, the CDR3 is TGTGCCAGCAGCTTATTTGGGACTATAAAATACGAGCAGTACTTC.

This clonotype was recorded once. This chain's CDR3 is CASRDRPGLAGGPFPYEQYF. The CDR3 bases are TGTGCCAGCAGGGATCGCCCGGGACTAGCGGGAGGGCCTTTCCCCTACGAGCAGTACTTC. This chain links TRBV28 with TRBJ2-7; TRBD2 matches 16 bases. In germline, CDR1 is MDHEN, CDR2 SYDVKM. The CDR3 is 20 residues long. The trim removed 6 bases at V and 2 bases at J, leaving 16 bases unmatched. Complete variable domain (other parts from reference TRBV28 and TRBJ2-7): DVKVTQSSRYLVKRTGEKVFLECVQDMDHENMFWYRQDPGLGLRLIYFSYDVKMKEKGDIPEGYSVSREKKERFSLILESASTNQTSMYLCASRDRPGLAGGPFPYEQYFGPGTRLTVT.

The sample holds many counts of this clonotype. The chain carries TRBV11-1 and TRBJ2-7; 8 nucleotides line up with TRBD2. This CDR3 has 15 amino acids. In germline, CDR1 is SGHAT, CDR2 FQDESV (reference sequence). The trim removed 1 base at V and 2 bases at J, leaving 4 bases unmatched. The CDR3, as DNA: TGTGCCAGCAGCTTAGGACTAGCGAGCGCCTACGAGCAGTACTTC. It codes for CASSLGLASAYEQYF.

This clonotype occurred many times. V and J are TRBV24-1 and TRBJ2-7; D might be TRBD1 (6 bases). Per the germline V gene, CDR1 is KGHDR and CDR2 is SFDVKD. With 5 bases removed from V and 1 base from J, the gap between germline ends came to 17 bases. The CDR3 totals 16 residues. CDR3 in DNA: TGTGCCACCAGTGCCCCGGGTACAGGGTCATCCTACGAGCAGTACTTC. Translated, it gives CATSAPGTGSSYEQYF.

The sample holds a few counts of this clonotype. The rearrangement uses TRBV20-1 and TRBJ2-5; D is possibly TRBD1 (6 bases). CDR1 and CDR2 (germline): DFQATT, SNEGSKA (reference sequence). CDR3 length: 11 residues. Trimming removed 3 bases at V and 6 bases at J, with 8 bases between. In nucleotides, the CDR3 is TGCAGTGCTAGTCAGGGGCAGACCCAGTACTTC. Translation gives CSASQGQTQYF.

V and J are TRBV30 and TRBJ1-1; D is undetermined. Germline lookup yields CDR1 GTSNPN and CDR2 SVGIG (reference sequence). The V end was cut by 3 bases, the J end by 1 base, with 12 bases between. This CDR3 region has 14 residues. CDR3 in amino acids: CAWSASRKNTEAFF. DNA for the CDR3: TGTGCCTGGAGCGCGTCGAGGAAGAACACTGAAGCTTTCTTT.